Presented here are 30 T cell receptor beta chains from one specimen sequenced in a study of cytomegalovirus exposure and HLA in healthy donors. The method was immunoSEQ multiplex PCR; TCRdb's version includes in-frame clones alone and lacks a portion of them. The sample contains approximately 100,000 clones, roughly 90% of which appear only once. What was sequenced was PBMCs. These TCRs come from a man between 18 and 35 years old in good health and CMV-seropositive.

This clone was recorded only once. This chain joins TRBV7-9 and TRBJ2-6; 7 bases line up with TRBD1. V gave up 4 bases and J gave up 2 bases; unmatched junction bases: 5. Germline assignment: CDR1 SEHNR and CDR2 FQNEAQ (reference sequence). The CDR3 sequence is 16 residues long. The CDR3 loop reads CASSSQGSPGANVLTF. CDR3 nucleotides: TGTGCCAGCAGCTCACAGGGGAGCCCTGGGGCCAACGTCCTGACTTTC.

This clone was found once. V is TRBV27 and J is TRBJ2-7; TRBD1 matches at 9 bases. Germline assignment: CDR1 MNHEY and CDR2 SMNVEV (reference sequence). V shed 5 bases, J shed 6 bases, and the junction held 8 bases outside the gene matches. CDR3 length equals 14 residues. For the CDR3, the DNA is TGTGCCAGCAGTGCCGGGACAGGGTACCGCGAGCAGTACTTC. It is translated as CASSAGTGYREQYF.

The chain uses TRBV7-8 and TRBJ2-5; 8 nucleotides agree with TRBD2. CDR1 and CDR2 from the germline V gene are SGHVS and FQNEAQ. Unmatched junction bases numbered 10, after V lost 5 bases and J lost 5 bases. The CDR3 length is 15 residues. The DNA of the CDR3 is TGTGCCAGCAGCCCCGGCGGCGGGGGGTTTGAGACCCAGTACTTC. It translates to CASSPGGGGFETQYF.

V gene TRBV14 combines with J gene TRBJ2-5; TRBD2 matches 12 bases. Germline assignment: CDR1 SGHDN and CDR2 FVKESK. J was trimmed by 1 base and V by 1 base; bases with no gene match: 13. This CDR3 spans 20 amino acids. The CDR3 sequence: CASSQGLSGWTSGVQETQYF. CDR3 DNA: TGTGCCAGCAGCCAAGGCCTCTCTGGGTGGACTAGCGGGGTCCAAGAGACCCAGTACTTC.

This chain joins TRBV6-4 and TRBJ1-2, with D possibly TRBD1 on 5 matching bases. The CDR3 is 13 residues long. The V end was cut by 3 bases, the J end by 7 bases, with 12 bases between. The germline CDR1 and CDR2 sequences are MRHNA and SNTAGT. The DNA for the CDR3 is TGTGCCAGCAGTGAATCAGGGAAGGGTGGCTACACCTTC. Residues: CASSESGKGGYTF.

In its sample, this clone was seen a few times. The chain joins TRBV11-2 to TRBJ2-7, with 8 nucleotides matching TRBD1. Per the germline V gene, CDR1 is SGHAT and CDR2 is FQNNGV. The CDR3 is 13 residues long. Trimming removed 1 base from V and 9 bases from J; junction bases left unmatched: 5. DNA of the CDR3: TGTGCCAGCAGCTTAGCCGGGGACAGGACGCAGTACTTC. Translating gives CASSLAGDRTQYF.

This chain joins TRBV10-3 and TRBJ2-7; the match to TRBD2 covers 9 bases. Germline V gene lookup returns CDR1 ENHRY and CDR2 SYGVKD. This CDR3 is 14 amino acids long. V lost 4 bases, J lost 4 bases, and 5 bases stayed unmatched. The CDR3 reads CAISGGGGAYEQYF. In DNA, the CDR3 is TGTGCCATCAGTGGTGGCGGGGGGGCTTACGAGCAGTACTTC.

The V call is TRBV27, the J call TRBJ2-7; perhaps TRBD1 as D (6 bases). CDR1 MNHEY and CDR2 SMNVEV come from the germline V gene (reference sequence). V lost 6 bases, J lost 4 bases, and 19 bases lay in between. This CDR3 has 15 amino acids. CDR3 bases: TGTGCCAGCAGCCCAACAGGGCCCCACGCTTACGAGCAGTACTTC. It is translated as CASSPTGPHAYEQYF.

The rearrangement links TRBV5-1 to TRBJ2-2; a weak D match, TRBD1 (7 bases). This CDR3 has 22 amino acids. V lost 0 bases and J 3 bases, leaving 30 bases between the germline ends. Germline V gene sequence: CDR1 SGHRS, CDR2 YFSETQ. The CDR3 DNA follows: TGCGCCAGCAGCTTGGTTGTTAGTCTGGAGGGGACAGACCCATTTTACACCGGGGAGCTGTTTTTT. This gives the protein CASSLVVSLEGTDPFYTGELFF.

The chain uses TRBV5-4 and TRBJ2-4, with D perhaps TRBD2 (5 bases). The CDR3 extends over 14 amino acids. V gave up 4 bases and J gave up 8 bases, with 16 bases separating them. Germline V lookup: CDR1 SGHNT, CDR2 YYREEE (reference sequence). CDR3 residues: CASSQDQAADIQYF. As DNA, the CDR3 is TGTGCCAGCAGCCAGGATCAAGCGGCGGACATTCAGTACTTC.

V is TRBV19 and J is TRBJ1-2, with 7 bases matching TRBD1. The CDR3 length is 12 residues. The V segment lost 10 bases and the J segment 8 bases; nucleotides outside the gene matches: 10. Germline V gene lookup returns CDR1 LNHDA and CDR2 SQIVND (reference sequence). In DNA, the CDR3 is TGTGCCACCACGGAGGGGGCGCAAGGCTACACCTTC. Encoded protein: CATTEGAQGYTF.

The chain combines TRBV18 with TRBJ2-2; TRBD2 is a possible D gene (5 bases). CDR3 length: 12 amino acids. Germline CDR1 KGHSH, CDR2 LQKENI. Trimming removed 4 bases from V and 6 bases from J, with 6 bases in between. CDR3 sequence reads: CASSLRAGELFF. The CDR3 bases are TGTGCCAGCTCACTGCGGGCCGGGGAGCTGTTTTTT.

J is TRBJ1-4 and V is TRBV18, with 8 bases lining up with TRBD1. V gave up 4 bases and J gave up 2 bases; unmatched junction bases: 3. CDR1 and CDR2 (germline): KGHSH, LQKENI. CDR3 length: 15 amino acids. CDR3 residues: CASSQNRGTNEKLFF. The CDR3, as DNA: TGTGCCAGCTCACAAAACAGGGGGACTAATGAAAAACTGTTTTTT. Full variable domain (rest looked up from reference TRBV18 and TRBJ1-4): NAGVMQNPRHLVRRRGQEARLRCSPMKGHSHVYWYRQLPEEGLKFMVYLQKENIIDESGMPKERFSAEFPKEGPSILRIQQVVRGDSAAYFCASSQNRGTNEKLFFGSGTQLSVL.

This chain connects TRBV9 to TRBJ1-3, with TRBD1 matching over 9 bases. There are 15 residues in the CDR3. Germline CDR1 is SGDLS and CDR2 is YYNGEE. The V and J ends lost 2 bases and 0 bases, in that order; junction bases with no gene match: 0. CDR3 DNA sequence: TGTGCCAGCAGCGTGACAGGGGGCTCTGGAAACACCATATATTTT. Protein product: CASSVTGGSGNTIYF.

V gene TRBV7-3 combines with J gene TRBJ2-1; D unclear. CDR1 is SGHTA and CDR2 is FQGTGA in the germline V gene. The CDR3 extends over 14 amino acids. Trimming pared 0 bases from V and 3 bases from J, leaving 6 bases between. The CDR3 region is CASSLTLGYNEQFF. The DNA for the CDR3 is TGTGCCAGCAGCTTAACTCTCGGCTACAATGAGCAGTTCTTC.

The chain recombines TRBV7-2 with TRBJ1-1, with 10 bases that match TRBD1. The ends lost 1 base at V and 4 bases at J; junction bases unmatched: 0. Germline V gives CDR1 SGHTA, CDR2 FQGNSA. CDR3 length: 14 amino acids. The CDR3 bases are TGTGCCAGCAGCTTAGGACAGGGGGCCACTGAAGCTTTCTTT. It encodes CASSLGQGATEAFF.

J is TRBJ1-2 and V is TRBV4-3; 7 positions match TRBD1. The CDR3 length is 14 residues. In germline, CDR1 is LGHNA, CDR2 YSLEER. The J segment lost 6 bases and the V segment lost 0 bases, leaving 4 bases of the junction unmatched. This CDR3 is CASSQDTGTDGYTF. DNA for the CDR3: TGCGCCAGCAGCCAAGACACGGGGACAGATGGCTACACCTTC.

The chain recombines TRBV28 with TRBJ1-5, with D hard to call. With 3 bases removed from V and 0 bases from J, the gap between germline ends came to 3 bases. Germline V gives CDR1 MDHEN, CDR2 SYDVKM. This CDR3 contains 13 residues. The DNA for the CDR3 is TGTGCCAGCAGTTTGAGTAGCAATCAGCCCCAGCATTTT. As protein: CASSLSSNQPQHF. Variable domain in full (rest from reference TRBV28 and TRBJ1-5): DVKVTQSSRYLVKRTGEKVFLECVQDMDHENMFWYRQDPGLGLRLIYFSYDVKMKEKGDIPEGYSVSREKKERFSLILESASTNQTSMYLCASSLSSNQPQHFGDGTRLSIL.

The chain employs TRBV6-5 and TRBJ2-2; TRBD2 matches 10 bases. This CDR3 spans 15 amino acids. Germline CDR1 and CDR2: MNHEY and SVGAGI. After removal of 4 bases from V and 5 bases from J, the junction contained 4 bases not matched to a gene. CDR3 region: CASSSTGLATGELFF. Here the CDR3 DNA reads TGTGCCAGCAGTTCCACGGGACTAGCGACCGGGGAGCTGTTTTTT.

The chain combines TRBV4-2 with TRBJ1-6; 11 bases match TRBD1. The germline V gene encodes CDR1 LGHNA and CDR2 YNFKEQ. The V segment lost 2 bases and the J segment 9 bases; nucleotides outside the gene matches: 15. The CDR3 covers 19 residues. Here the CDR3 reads CASSQRPFTGTGGGSPLHF. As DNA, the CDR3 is TGTGCCAGCAGCCAAAGACCTTTCACCGGGACAGGGGGTGGTTCACCCCTCCACTTT.

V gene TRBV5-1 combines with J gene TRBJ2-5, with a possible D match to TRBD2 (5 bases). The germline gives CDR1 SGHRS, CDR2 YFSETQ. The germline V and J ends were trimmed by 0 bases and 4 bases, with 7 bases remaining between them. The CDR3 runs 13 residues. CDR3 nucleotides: TGCGCCAGCAGCTTGGTGGCGGGAGAGACCCAGTACTTC. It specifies CASSLVAGETQYF. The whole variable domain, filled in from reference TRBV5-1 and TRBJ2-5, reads KAGVTQTPRYLIKTRGQQVTLSCSPISGHRSVSWYQQTPGQGLQFLFEYFSETQRNKGNFPGRFSGRQFSNSRSEMNVSTLELGDSALYLCASSLVAGETQYFGPGTRLLVL.

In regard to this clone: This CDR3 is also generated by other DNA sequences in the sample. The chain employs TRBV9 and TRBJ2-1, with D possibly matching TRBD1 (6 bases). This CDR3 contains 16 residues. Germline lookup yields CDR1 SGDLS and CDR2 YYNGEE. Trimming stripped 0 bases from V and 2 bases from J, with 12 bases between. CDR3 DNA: TGTGCCAGCAGCGTAGGAGGAGGACAGCCCTACAATGAGCAGTTCTTC. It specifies CASSVGGGQPYNEQFF. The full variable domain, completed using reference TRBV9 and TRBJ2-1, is DSGVTQTPKHLITATGQRVTLRCSPRSGDLSVYWYQQSLDQGLQFLIQYYNGEERAKGNILERFSAQQFPDLHSELNLSSLELGDSALYFCASSVGGGQPYNEQFFGPGTRLTVL.

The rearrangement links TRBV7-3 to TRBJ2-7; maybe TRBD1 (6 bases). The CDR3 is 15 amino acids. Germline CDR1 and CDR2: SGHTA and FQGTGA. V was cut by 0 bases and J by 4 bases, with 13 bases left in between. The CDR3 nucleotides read TGTGCCAGCAGCTTAACCAGGGGCGCCGGATACGAGCAGTACTTC. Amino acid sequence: CASSLTRGAGYEQYF.

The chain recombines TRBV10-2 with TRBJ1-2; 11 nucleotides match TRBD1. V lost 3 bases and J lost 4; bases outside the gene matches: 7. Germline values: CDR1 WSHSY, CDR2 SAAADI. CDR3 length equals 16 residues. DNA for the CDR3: TGCGCCAGCAGTGACCTAAGGACAGGGGGCGCCTATGGCTACACCTTC. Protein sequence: CASSDLRTGGAYGYTF.

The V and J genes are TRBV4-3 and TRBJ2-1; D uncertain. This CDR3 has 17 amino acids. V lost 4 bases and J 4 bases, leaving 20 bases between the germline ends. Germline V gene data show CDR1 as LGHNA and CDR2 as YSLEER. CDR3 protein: CASSRDPALGPYNEQFF. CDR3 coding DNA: TGCGCCAGCAGCCGAGACCCAGCCCTAGGTCCATACAATGAGCAGTTCTTC.

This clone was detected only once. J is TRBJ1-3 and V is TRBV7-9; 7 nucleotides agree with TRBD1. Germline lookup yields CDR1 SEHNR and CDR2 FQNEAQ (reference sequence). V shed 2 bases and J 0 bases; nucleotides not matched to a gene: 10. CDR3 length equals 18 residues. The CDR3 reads CASSLIPGQRGSGNTIYF. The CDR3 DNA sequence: TGTGCCAGCAGCTTAATCCCGGGACAGAGGGGCTCTGGAAACACCATATATTTT.

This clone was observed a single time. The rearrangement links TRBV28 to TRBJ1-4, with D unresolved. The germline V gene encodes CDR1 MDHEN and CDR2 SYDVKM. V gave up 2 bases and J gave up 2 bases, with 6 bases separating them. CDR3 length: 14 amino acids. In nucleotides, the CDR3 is TGTGCCAGCAGTTTAACACAGACTAATGAAAAACTGTTTTTT. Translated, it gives CASSLTQTNEKLFF.

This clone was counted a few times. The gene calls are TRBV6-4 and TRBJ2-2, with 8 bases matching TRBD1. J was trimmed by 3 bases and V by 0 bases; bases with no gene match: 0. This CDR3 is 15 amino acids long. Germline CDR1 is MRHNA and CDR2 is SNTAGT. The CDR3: CASSDSGQDTGELFF. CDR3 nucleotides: TGTGCCAGCAGTGACTCGGGACAGGACACCGGGGAGCTGTTTTTT.

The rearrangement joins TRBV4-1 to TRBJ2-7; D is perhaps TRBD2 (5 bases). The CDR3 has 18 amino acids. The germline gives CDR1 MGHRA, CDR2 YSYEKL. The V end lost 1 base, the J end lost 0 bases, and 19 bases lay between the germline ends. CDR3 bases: TGCGCCAGCAGCCAAGGGGAGCCCCTAATGGGGATCTCCTACGAGCAGTACTTC. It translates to CASSQGEPLMGISYEQYF.

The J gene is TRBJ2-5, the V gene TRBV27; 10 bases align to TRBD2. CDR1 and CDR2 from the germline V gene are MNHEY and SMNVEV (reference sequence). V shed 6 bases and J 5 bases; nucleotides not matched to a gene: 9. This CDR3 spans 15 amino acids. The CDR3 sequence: CASRQLAGNAETQYF. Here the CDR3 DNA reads TGTGCCAGCAGACAACTAGCGGGAAATGCGGAGACCCAGTACTTC.